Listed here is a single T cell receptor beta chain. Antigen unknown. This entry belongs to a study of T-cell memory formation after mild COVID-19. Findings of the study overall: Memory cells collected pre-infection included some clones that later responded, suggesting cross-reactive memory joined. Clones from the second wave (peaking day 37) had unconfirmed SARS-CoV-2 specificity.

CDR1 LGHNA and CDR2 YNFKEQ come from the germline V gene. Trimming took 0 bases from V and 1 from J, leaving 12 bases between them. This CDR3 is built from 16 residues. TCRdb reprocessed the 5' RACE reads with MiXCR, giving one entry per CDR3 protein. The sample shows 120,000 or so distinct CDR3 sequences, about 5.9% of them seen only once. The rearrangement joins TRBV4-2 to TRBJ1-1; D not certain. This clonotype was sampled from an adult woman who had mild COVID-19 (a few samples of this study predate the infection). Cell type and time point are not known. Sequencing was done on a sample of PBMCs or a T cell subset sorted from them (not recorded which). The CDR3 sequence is CASSQDPVGPNTEAFF. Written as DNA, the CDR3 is TGTGCCAGCAGCCAAGATCCAGTCGGGCCGAACACTGAAGCTTTCTTT.